This T cell receptor beta chain was identified in a study of T cells in Graves' hyperthyroidism and ophthalmopathy. The hyperthyroidism was newly diagnosed and had lasted under 2 months; the patients were aged 18 to 65. This clonotype occurred a few times. Amplification of TCR beta CDR3 regions used RNA as the template. First-round RT-PCR with HTBI primers amplified the TCR CDR3 region. TCRdb re-derived calls from the multiplex PCR reads in MiXCR, one entry per CDR3 protein. The table lists hundreds of thousands of distinct CDR3 sequences, 14% of them singletons, with about 9.4% in the top ten. The specimen sequenced was blood. The receptor was derived from a woman younger than 35 with Graves' hyperthyroidism.

The CDR3 is CASSPFGAGAQETQYF. For the CDR3, the DNA is TGTGCCAGCAGCCCTTTCGGGGCGGGGGCCCAAGAGACCCAGTACTTC. The chain carries TRBV12-3 or TRBV12-4 and TRBJ2-5; D is perhaps TRBD2 (7 bases). Trimming shortened V by 6 bases and J by 1 base, and 18 bases separated the two germline ends. This CDR3 has 16 residues.